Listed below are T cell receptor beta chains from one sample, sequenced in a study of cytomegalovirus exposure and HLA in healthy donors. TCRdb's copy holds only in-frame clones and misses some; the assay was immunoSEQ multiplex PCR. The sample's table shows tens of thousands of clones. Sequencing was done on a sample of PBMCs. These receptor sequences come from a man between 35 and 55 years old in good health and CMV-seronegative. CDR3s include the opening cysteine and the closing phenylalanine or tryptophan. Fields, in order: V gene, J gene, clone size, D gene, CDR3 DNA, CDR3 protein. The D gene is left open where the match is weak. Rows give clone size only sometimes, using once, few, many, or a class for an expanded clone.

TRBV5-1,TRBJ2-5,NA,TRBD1,TGCGCCAGCAGCTTGGTGGGACAGATTCAAGAGACCCAGTACTTC,CASSLVGQIQETQYF
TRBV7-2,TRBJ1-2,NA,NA,TGTGCCAGCAGCTTAGAAGGGCAGGGAAGGGGCTACACCTTC,CASSLEGQGRGYTF
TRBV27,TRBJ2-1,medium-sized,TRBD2,TGTGCCAGCAGTCCCGATACTAGCGGAGCCTACAATGAGCAGTTCTTC,CASSPDTSGAYNEQFF
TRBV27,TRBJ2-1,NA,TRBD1,TGTGCCAGCAGTTCGCGTTCGGGACAGGGGCCCTCCTCCTACAATGAGCAGTTCTTC,CASSSRSGQGPSSYNEQFF
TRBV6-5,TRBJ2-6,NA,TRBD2,TGTGCCAGCACGAGCGGGAGGGGTGGGGCCAACGTCCTGACTTTC,CASTSGRGGANVLTF
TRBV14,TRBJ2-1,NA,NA,TGTGCCAGCAGCCAAGCAAATCGGGGTGAGCAGTTCTTC,CASSQANRGEQFF
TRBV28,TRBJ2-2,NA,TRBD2,TGTGCCAGCAGTTTATTTCTGGGGGGGGACACCGGGGAGCTGTTTTTT,CASSLFLGGDTGELFF
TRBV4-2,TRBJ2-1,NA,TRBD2,TGTGCCAGCAGCCAAGGGAGGGGGACTAGCGGGACGAATGAGCAGTTCTTC,CASSQGRGTSGTNEQFF
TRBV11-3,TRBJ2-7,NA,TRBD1,TGTGCCAGCAGGGAACCGGGACAGACCTACGAGCAGTACTTC,CASREPGQTYEQYF
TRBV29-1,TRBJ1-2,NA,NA,TGCAGCGTTGTAACACCCTATGGCTACACCTTC,CSVVTPYGYTF
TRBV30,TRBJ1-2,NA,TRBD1,TGTGCCTGGATTAACCACAGGGGAAACTATGGCTACACCTTC,CAWINHRGNYGYTF
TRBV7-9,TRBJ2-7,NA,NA,TGTGCCAGCAGCCCACAGGGCCCAAATATCAGGGAGCAGTACTTC,CASSPQGPNIREQYF
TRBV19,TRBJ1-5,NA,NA,TGTGCCAGTAGTATCGCGTTTGAGCCCCAGCATTTT,CASSIAFEPQHF
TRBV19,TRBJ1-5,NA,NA,TGTGCCAGTAGTATAGACCGACGGACATACAGCAATCAGCCCCAGCATTTT,CASSIDRRTYSNQPQHF
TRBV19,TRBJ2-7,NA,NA,TGTGCCAGTAGTATAATCTACAGGGACTACGAGCAGTACTTC,CASSIIYRDYEQYF
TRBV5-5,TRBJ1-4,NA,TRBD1,TGTGCCAGCAGCCTCGGACAGGTGGATGAAAAACTGTTTTTT,CASSLGQVDEKLFF
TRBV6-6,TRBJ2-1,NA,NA,TGTGCCAGCACCGATGGGGGGGCTAATGAGCAGTTCTTC,CASTDGGANEQFF
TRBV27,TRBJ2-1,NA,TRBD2,TGTGCCAGCAGCTGGGTAATTAGTGGGAGGGCCTCCAATGAGCAGTTCTTC,CASSWVISGRASNEQFF
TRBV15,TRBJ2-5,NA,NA,TGTGCCACCAGCATCTCAGGGGCCGAGACCCAGTACTTC,CATSISGAETQYF
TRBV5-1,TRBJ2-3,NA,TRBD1,TGCGCCAGCAGCTTTCAGGGGGACAGATCGGCAGATACGCAGTATTTT,CASSFQGDRSADTQYF
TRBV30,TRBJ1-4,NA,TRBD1,TGTGCCTGGAGTGTCCCTATATCCGGGACAGGGACTGAAAAACTGTTTTTT,CAWSVPISGTGTEKLFF
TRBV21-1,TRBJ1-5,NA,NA,TGTGCCAGCAGGGGCATAAGCAATCAGCCCCAGCATTTT,CASRGISNQPQHF
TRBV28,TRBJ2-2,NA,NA,TGTGCCAGCAGTTTTTCGGGCAGGGATGAGGCCGGGGAGCTGTTTTTT,CASSFSGRDEAGELFF
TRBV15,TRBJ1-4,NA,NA,TGTGCCACCAGCAGTGGGATACAGGGCTCAACTAATGAAAAACTGTTTTTT,CATSSGIQGSTNEKLFF
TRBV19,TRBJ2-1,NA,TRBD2,TGTGCCAGTAGTCCCCAATCAAGACTAGCGGGAGGGCCTGGGGAGCAGTTCTTC,CASSPQSRLAGGPGEQFF
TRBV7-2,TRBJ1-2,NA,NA,TGTGCCAGCGGCGGCATGGGTTTGTATGGCTACACCTTC,CASGGMGLYGYTF
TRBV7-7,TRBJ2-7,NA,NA,TGTGCTAGCAGCCTGATGGAGGGCTACGAGCAGTACTTC,CASSLMEGYEQYF
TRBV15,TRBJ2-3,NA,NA,TGTGCCACCAGCAGAGGCGTAGGGGAGGGGGGACTGCACACAGATACGCAGTATTTT,CATSRGVGEGGLHTDTQYF
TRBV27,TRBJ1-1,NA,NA,TGTGCCAGCAGTTTAATGGCGCAGGCCCCCACTGAAGCTTTCTTT,CASSLMAQAPTEAFF
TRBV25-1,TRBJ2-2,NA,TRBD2,TGTGCCAGCAGTGACTTGGGGCTAGCGGGGCCCACCGGGGAGCTGTTTTTT,CASSDLGLAGPTGELFF
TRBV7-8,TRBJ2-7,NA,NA,TGTGCCAGCAGATGGGACTTTGAAGTAGGCGAGCAGTACTTC,CASRWDFEVGEQYF
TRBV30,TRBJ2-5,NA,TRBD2,TGTGCCTGGAGTGGGGGGGGGTTGGAGACCCAGTACTTC,CAWSGGGLETQYF
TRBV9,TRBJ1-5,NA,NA,TGTGCCAGCAGCCCAACTGGATGGGGGCAAGATCAGCCCCAGCATTTT,CASSPTGWGQDQPQHF
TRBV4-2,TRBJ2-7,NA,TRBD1,TGTGCCAGCAGCTCTGACAGGGGCGCTTACGAGCAGTACTTC,CASSSDRGAYEQYF
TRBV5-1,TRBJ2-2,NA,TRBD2,TGCGCCAGCAGCTTTCGTACTAGCGGAGTCACCGGGGAGCTGTTTTTT,CASSFRTSGVTGELFF
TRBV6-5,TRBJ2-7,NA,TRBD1,TGTGCCAGCAGTTCGGCAGGGGGCGACGAGCAGTACTTC,CASSSAGGDEQYF
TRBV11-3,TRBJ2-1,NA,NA,TGTGCCAGCAGCCCTCGATCGGGACAATCTTCCTACAATGAGCAGTTCTTC,CASSPRSGQSSYNEQFF
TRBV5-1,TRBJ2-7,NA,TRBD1,TGCGCCAGCAGCCCCGGGACAGAGTCCTACGAGCAGTACTTC,CASSPGTESYEQYF
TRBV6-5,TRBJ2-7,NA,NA,TGTGCCAGCAGTTACTCAGGGTTTCGGGATTCCTACGAGCAGTACTTC,CASSYSGFRDSYEQYF
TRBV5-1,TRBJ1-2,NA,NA,TGCGCCAGCGGGTCTCAGGGTACCGATGGCTACACCTTC,CASGSQGTDGYTF
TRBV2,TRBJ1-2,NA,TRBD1,TGTGCCATCAGTGGGACAGCCTATGGCTACACCTTC,CAISGTAYGYTF
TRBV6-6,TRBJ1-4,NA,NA,TGTGCCAGCAGTTACATGGGGGGGACTAATGAAAAACTGTTTTTT,CASSYMGGTNEKLFF
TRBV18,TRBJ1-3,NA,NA,TGTGCCAGCTCACCACGGACCCCGGGAACCTCTGGAAACACCATATATTTT,CASSPRTPGTSGNTIYF
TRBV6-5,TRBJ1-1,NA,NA,TGTGCCAGCAGTTACTCGATCGCAGTGTCTTTTAATGGAGCTTTCTTT,CASSYSIAVSFNGAFF
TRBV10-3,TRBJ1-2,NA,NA,TGTGCCATCAACCTCAAACCGGACAAGAACTATGGCTACACCTTC,CAINLKPDKNYGYTF
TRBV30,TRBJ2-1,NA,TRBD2,TGTGCCGGGAAACTAGCGGGCACCTACAATGAGCAGTTCTTC,CAGKLAGTYNEQFF
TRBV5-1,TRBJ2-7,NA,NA,TGCGCCAGCAGCTTACCGGGTCCTTACGAGCAGTACTTC,CASSLPGPYEQYF
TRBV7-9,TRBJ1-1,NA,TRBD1,TGTGCCAGCAGGCACGGGAGGGGACAGGGGGCCATGAACACTGAAGCTTTCTTT,CASRHGRGQGAMNTEAFF
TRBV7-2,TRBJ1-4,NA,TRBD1,TGTGCCAGCAGCTACGACAGGGGCTCTAATGAAAAACTGTTTTTT,CASSYDRGSNEKLFF
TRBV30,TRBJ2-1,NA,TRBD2,TGTGCCTGGAGTCAAGGGGGACTAGCCTACAATGAGCAGTTCTTC,CAWSQGGLAYNEQFF
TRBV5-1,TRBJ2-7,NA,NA,TGCGCCAGCAGCCCAGGGTCCCCCTACGAGCAGTACTTC,CASSPGSPYEQYF
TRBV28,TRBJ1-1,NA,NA,TGTGCCAGCAGTTTATTGGGCGTCGGGGGAGCTTTCTTT,CASSLLGVGGAFF